Each of the 8 T cell receptor beta chains below was sequenced from the same sample in a study of OX40 agonist ivuxolimab in advanced cancers. Generated by immunoSEQ multiplex PCR, the TCRdb table keeps only in-frame clones and is missing some. This table has over 75,000 clones, more than 80% appearing once. This specimen was CD4+ or CD8+ T cells sorted from blood, taken in a trial of the OX40 agonist ivuxolimab. These receptors all come from an adult with an advanced solid tumor such as melanoma, head and neck, liver or kidney cancer.

A word on this clone: The sample holds other DNA sequences that translate to the same CDR3. V is TRBV7-9 and J is TRBJ1-2; 11 bases are a match to TRBD1. The CDR3 extends over 14 amino acids. Germline-derived CDR1 and CDR2 are SEHNR and FQNEAQ (reference sequence). The V and J ends lost 1 base and 8 bases, in that order; junction bases with no gene match: 3. The CDR3 nucleotides are TGTGCCAGCAGCTTAGGGACAGGGGGCGTCGGCTACACCTTC. Its translation: CASSLGTGGVGYTF.

J is TRBJ2-5 and V is TRBV6-6, with D uncertain. Germline CDR1 and CDR2: MNHNY and SVGAGI (reference sequence). The ends were cut back, 2 bases at V and 2 bases at J, with 12 bases in the middle. The CDR3 has 15 residues. The CDR3 bases are TGTGCCAGCAGTTACCTAGGGTCAGTACAAGAGACCCAGTACTTC. Protein product: CASSYLGSVQETQYF.

The chain uses TRBV6-5 and TRBJ2-1; D is perhaps TRBD1 (5 bases). Deletions cut 6 bases from V and 2 bases from J, with 8 bases between. The V gene's germline CDR1 is MNHEY and CDR2 SVGAGI. This CDR3 is 13 amino acids long. CDR3 sequence: CASRAGPYNEQFF. The CDR3 nucleotides read TGTGCCAGCAGGGCAGGGCCCTACAATGAGCAGTTCTTC.

The J gene is TRBJ1-3, the V gene TRBV7-9; no clear D gene. V was cut by 2 bases and J by 4 bases, with 12 bases left in between. This CDR3 contains 15 residues. Germline lookup yields CDR1 SEHNR and CDR2 FQNEAQ (reference sequence). The DNA for the CDR3 is TGTGCCAGCAGCTTACCGTCAGATAAGGGAAACACCATATATTTT. Translation: CASSLPSDKGNTIYF.

This chain connects TRBV5-6 to TRBJ2-7; 9 positions agree with TRBD1. V lost 3 bases to trimming and J lost 4 bases; unmatched junction nucleotides: 8. Germline CDR1 SGHDT, CDR2 YYEEEE. The CDR3 has 15 amino acids. In nucleotides, the CDR3 is TGTGCCAGCAGCTCCGGGACAGGGCAAGAATACGAGCAGTACTTC. It codes for CASSSGTGQEYEQYF. The whole variable domain, remainder taken from reference TRBV5-6 and TRBJ2-7, is DAGVTQSPTHLIKTRGQQVTLRCSPKSGHDTVSWYQQALGQGPQFIFQYYEEEERQRGNFPDRFSGHQFPNYSSELNVNALLLGDSALYLCASSSGTGQEYEQYFGPGTRLTVT.

The genes are TRBV21-1 and TRBJ1-2; the listed D gene, TRBD1, was not tested against the DNA. TRBV21-1 is shown as a pseudogene. This CDR3 spans 14 amino acids. The CDR3 region has the DNA TGTGCCAGCAGCAGGGACAGGGGGCGCGGTGGCTACACCTTC. Its translation: CASSRDRGRGGYTF.

This clone came up once. The CDR3 sequence is CASSIAGTEAFF. The DNA for the CDR3 is TGTGCCAGTAGTATCGCGGGCACTGAAGCTTTCTTT. The rearrangement uses TRBV19 and TRBJ1-1; D not certain. Germline CDR1 LNHDA, CDR2 SQIVND (reference sequence). This CDR3 region has 12 residues. Deletions cut 3 bases from V and 4 bases from J, with 6 bases between.

The chain recombines TRBV27 with TRBJ2-2; 9 bases fit TRBD1. Losses at the gene ends were 8 bases for V and 4 bases for J; bases not matched to a gene: 5. Germline-derived CDR1 and CDR2 are MNHEY and SMNVEV (reference sequence). The CDR3 has 14 residues. CDR3: CASDTGQGTGELFF. The CDR3 DNA reads as TGTGCCAGCGATACGGGACAGGGCACCGGGGAGCTGTTTTTT.